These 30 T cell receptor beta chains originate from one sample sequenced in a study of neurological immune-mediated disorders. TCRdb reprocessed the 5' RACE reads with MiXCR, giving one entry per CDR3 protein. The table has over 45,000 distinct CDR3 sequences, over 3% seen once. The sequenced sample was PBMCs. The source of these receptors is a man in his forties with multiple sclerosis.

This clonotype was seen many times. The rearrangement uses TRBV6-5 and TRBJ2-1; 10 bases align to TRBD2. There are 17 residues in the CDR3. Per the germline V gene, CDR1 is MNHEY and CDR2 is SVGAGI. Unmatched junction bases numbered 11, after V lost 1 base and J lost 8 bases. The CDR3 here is CASSYLGSSGGRDEQFF. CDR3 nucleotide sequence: TGTGCCAGCAGTTACTTGGGGTCTAGCGGGGGCCGGGATGAGCAGTTCTTC.

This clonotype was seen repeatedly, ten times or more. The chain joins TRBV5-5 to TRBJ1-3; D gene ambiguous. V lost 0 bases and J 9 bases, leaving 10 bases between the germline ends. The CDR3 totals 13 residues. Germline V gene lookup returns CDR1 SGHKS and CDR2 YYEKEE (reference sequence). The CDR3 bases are TGTGCCAGCAGCTTGGCGATGGGAGCCACCATATATTTT. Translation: CASSLAMGATIYF.

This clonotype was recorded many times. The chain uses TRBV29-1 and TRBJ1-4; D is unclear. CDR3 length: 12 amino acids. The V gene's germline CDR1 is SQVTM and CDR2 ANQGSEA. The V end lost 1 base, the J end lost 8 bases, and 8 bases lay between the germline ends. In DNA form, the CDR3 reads TGCAGCGTTGAAGGGAACGGGGAAAAACTGTTTTTT. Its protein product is CSVEGNGEKLFF.

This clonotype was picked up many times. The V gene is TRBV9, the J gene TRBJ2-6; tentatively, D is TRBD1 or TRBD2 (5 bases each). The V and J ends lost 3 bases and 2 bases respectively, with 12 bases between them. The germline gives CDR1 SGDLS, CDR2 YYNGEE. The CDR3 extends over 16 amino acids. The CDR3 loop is CASSAALGAGANVLTF. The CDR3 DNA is TGTGCCAGCAGCGCGGCCTTGGGGGCTGGGGCCAACGTCCTGACTTTC.

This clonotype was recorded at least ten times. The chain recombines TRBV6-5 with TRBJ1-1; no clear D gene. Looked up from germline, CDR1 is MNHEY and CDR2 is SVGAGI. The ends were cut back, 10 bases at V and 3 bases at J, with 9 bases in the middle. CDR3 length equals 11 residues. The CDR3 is CATQSYTEAFF. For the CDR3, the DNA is TGTGCCACCCAATCCTACACTGAAGCTTTCTTT.

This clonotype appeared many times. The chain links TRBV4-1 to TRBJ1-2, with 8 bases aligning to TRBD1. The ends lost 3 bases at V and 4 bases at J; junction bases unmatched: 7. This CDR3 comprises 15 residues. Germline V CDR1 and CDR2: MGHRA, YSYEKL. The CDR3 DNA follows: TGCGCCAGCAGCCACCCGGGACAGGAACTCTATGGCTACACCTTC. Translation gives CASSHPGQELYGYTF.

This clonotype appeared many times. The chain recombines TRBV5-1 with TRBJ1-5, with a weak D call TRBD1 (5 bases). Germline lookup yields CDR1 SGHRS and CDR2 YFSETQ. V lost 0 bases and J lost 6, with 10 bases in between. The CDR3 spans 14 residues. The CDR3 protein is CASSLGRGGQPQHF. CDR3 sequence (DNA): TGCGCCAGCAGCTTGGGGAGGGGAGGTCAGCCCCAGCATTTT.

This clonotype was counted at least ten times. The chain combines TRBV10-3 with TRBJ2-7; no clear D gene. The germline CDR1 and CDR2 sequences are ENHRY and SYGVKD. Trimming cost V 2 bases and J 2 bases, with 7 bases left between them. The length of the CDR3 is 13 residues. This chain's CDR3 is CAISERVAYEQYF. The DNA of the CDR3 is TGTGCCATCAGTGAGAGGGTCGCCTACGAGCAGTACTTC.

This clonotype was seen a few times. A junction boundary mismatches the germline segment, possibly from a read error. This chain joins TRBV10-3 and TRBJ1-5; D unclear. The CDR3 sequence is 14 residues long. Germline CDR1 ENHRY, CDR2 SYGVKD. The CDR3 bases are TGTGCCATCAGGAACCAGGACGGGAATCAGCCCCAGAATTTT. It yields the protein CAIRNQDGNQPQNF.

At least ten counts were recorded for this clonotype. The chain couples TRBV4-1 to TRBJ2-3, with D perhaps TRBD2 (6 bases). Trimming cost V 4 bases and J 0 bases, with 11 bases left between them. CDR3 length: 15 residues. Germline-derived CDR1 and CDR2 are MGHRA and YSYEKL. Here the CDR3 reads CASSRTGTSTDTQYF. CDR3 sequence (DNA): TGCGCCAGCAGCCGAACCGGGACTAGCACAGATACGCAGTATTTT.

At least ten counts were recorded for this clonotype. The CDR3 loop is CASSEGLASTGELFF. The DNA for the CDR3 is TGCGCCAGCAGCGAAGGTCTAGCGTCGACCGGGGAGCTGTTTTTT. The chain has TRBV5-1 and TRBJ2-2, with D possibly TRBD2 on 6 matching bases. Germline CDR1 is SGHRS and CDR2 is YFSETQ. The V end lost 4 bases, the J end lost 5 bases, and 15 bases lay between the germline ends. The CDR3 contains 15 residues.

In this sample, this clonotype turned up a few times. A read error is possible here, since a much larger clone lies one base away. The chain's CDR3 is CASRLNTEAFF. Here the CDR3 DNA reads TGTGCCAGCAGATTGAACACTGAAGCTTTCTTT. V and J are TRBV2 and TRBJ1-1; D is uncertain. The germline V gene has CDR1 SNHLY and CDR2 FYNNEI. The CDR3 contains 11 residues. Trimming removed 6 bases from V and 0 bases from J, with 2 bases in between.

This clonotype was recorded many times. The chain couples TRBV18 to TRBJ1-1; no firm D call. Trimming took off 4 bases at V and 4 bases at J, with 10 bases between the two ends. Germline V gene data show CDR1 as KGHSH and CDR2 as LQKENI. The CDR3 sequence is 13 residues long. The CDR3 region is CASSRGKGTEAFF. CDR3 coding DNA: TGTGCCAGCTCACGTGGGAAAGGCACTGAAGCTTTCTTT.

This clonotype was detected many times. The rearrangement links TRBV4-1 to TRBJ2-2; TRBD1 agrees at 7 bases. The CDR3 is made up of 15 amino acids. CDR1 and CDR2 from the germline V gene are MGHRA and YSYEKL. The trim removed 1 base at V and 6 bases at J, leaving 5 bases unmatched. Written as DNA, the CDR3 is TGCGCCAGCAGCCAAGGCCTGACAGGGTCCGGGGAGCTGTTTTTT. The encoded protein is CASSQGLTGSGELFF.

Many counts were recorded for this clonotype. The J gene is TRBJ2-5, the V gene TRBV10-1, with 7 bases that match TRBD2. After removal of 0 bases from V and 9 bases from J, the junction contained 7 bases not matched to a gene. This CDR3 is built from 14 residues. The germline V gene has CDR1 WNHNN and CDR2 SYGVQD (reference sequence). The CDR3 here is CASSESGARGAQYF. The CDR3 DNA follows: TGCGCCAGCAGTGAGTCAGGGGCCCGGGGGGCCCAGTACTTC.

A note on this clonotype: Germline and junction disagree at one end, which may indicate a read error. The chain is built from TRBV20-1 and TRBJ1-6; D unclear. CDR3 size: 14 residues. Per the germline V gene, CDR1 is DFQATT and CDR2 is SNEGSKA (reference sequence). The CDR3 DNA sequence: TGCAGCCAGGCGCCCGTTACCGGGAGTTCACCCCTCAACTTT. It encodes CSQAPVTGSSPLNF.

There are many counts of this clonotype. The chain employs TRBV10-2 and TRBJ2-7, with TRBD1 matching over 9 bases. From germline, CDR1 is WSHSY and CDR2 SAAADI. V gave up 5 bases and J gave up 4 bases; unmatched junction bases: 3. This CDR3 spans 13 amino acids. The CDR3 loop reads CASSWGQGYEQYF. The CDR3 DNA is TGCGCCAGCAGTTGGGGACAGGGATACGAGCAGTACTTC.

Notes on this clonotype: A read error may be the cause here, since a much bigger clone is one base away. The CDR3 here is CASSKVTGPYGYTF. In nucleotides, the CDR3 is TGTGCCAGCAGCAAAGTTACGGGACCCTATGGCTACACCTTC. The rearrangement uses TRBV21-1 and TRBJ1-2; TRBD1, the table's D call, lacks a check against the DNA. TRBV21-1 is marked as a pseudogene. The CDR3 is 14 amino acids.

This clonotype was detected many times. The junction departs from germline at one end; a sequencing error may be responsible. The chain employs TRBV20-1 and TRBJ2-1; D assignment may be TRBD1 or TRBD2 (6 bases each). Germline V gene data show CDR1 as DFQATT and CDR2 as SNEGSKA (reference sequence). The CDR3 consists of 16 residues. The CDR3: CSARDSGGRSFNEQFF. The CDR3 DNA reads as TGCAGTGCTAGAGATTCTGGGGGGCGATCCTTCAATGAGCAGTTCTTC.

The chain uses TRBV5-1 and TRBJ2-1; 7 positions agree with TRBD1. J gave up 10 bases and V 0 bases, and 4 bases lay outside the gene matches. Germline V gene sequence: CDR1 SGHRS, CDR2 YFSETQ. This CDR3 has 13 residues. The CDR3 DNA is TGCGCCAGCAGCTTGGGAAAGACAGGGGAGCAGTTCTTC. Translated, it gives CASSLGKTGEQFF.

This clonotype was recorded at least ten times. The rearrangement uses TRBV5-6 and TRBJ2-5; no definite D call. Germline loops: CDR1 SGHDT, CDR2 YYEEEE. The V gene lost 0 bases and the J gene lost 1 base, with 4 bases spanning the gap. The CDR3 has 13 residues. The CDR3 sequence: CASSLDTQETQYF. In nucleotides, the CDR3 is TGTGCCAGCAGCTTGGACACCCAAGAGACCCAGTACTTC.

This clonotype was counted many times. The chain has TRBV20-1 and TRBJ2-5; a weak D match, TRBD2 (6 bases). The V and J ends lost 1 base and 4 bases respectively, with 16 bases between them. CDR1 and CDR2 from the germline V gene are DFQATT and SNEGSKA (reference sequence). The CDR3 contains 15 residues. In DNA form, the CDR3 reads TGCAGTGCTAGAGGGAGGGGATGGGAAAGAGAGACCCAGTACTTC. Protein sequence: CSARGRGWERETQYF.

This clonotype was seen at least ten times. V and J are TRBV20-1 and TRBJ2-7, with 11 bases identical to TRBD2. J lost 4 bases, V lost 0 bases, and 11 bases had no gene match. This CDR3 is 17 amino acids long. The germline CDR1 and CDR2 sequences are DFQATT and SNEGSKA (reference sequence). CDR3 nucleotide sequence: TGCAGTGCTAGAGATAATCGAGGTAGCGGGGGGGTGTACGAGCAGTACTTC. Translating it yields CSARDNRGSGGVYEQYF.

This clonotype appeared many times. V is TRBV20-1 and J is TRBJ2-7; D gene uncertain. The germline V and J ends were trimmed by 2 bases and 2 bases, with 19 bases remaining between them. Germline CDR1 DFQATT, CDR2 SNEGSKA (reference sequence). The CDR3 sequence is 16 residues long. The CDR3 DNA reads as TGCAGTGCTAGAAACCAGTTTGACGCCAACCCCTACGAGCAGTACTTC. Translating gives CSARNQFDANPYEQYF.

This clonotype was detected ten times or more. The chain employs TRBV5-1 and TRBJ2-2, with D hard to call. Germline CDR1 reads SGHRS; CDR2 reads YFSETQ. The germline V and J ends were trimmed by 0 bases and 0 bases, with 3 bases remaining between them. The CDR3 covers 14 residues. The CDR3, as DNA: TGCGCCAGCAGCTTGGACTCGAACACCGGGGAGCTGTTTTTT. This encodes CASSLDSNTGELFF. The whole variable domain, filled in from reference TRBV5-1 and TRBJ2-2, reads KAGVTQTPRYLIKTRGQQVTLSCSPISGHRSVSWYQQTPGQGLQFLFEYFSETQRNKGNFPGRFSGRQFSNSRSEMNVSTLELGDSALYLCASSLDSNTGELFFGEGSRLTVL.

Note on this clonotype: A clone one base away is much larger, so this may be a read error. In DNA, the CDR3 is TGCAGTGCTCGCGGAAAGGGGGCAAGAGGCTACACCTTC. It translates to CSARGKGARGYTF. The chain has TRBV20-1 and TRBJ1-2, with TRBD1 identical over 7 bases. Germline V gene data show CDR1 as DFQATT and CDR2 as SNEGSKA (reference sequence). The CDR3 is 13 residues long. With 5 bases clipped from V and 8 bases from J, the junction kept 11 bases outside the gene matches.

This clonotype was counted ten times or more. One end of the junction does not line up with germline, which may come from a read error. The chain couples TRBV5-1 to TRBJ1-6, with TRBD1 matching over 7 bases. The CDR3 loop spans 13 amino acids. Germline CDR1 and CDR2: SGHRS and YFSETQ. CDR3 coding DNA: TGCGCCAGCAGCTCGGACAGGCATTCACCCCTCAACTTT. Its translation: CASSSDRHSPLNF.

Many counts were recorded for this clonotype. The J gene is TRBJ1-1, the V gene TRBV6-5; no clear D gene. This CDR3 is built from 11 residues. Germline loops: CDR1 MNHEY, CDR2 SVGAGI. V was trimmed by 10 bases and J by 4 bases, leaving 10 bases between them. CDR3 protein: CATGRGTEAFF. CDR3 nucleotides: TGTGCCACAGGCCGCGGCACTGAAGCTTTCTTT.

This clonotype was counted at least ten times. The CDR3 DNA follows: TGTGCCATCAGTGATCACCGGACAGGGAAAGCGTATGGCTACACCTTC. Translated: CAISDHRTGKAYGYTF. This chain uses TRBV10-3 with TRBJ1-2; 8 nucleotides align to TRBD1. The germline V gene has CDR1 ENHRY and CDR2 SYGVKD. V shed 3 bases and J 5 bases; nucleotides not matched to a gene: 11. The CDR3 spans 16 residues.

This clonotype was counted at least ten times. The CDR3: CASSLTSELGSYEQYF. The CDR3 DNA sequence: TGCGCCAGCAGCTTGACCTCGGAGTTGGGCTCCTACGAGCAGTACTTC. This chain links TRBV5-1 with TRBJ2-7, with D unresolved. CDR3 size: 16 residues. V lost 1 base to trimming and J lost 0 bases, with 14 bases between them. The germline CDR1 and CDR2 sequences are SGHRS and YFSETQ.